In its sample, the clone carrying this TCR beta chain was seen once. The antigen is unknown. A junction boundary mismatches the germline segment, possibly from a read error. The data are from a study of tumor-infiltrating lymphocytes in primary liver carcinoma. The CDR3 has 12 amino acids. Germline V gives CDR1 MNHEY, CDR2 SVGEGT. A constant-region primer served to make TCR beta cDNA from about 500 ng total RNA. Three nested multiplex PCR rounds, a slightly modified ARM-PCR method, built the TCR beta libraries. TRBV1-TRBV30 forward primers and a C-beta reverse primer were used in the first two PCR rounds, which each ran for approximately 9 cycles. TCRdb independently ran MiXCR on the multiplex PCR reads; one entry per CDR3 protein. The table includes around 190,000 distinct CDR3 sequences, about 85% detected once. Joint extraction of RNA and DNA used roughly 19-33 mg of bulk tissue that was unsorted.

Findings of the study overall: Relative to tumor region pairs, the tumor-adjacent and tumor-blood pairs showed overlap that was lower. Tumor samples exhibited a significantly greater top-250-clone fraction than blood samples (p = 0.039).

The clonotype was recovered from a man aged 40-55 years with primary liver carcinoma and hepatitis B virus infection. The chain is built from TRBV6-2 or TRBV6-3 and TRBJ1-2, with D perhaps TRBD1 (6 bases). The sample was tumor tissue from primary liver carcinoma. CDR3 region: CASSQAGDGYIF. CDR3 nucleotides: TGTGCCAGCAGTCAAGCAGGGGATGGCTACATCTTC.